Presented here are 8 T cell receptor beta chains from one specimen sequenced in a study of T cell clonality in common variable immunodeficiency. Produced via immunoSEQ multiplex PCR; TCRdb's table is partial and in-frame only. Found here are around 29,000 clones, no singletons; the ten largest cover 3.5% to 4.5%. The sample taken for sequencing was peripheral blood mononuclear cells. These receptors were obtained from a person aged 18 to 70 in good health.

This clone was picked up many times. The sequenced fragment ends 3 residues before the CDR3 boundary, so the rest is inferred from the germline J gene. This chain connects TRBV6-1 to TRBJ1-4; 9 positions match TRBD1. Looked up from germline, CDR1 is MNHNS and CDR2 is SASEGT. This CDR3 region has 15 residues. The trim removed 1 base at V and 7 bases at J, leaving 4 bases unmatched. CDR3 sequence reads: CASSEVQGASEKLFF. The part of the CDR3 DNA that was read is TGTGCCAGCAGTGAAGTACAGGGGGCAAGTGAAAAA.

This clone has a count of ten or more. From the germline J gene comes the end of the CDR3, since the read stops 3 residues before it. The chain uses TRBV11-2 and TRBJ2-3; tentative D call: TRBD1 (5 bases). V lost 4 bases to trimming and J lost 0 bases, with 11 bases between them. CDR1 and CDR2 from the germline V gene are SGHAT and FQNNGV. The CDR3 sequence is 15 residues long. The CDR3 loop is CASSSPRDSTDTQYF. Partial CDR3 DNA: TGTGCCAGCAGCTCCCCCAGGGATAGCACAGATACG.

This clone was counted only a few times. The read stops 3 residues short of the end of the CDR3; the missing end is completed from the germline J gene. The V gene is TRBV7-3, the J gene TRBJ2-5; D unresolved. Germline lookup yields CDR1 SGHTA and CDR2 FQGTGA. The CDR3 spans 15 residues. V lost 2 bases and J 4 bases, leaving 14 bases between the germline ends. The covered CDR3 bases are TGTGCCAGCAGCTTAGGGTTTGCCACGGGAGAGACC. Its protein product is CASSLGFATGET. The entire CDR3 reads CASSLGFATGETQYF.

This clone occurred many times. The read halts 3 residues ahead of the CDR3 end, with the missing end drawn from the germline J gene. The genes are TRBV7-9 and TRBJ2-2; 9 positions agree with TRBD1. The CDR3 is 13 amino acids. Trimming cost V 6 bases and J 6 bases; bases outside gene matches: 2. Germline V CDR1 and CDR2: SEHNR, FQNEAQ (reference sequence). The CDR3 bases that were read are TGTGCCAGCAGGAGACAGGGGGCCGGGGAG. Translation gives CASRRQGAGE. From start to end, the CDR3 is CASRRQGAGELFF.

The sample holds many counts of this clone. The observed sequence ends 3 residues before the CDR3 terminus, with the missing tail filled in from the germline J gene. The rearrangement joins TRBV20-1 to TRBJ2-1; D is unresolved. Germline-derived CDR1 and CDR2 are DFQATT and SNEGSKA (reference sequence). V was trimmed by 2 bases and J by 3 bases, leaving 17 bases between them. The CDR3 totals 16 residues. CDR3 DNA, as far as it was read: TGCAGTGCTAGACCTTGGGTAGGCGGCCACTACAATGAG. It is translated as CSARPWVGGHYNE. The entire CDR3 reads CSARPWVGGHYNEQFF.

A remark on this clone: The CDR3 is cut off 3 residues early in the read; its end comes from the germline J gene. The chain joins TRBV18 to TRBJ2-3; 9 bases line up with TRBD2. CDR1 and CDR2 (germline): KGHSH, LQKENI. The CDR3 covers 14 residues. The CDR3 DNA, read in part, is TGTGCCAGCTCACCGGACGGGCAGCGGGGGGCG. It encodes CASSPDGQRGA. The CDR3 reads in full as CASSPDGQRGAQYF.

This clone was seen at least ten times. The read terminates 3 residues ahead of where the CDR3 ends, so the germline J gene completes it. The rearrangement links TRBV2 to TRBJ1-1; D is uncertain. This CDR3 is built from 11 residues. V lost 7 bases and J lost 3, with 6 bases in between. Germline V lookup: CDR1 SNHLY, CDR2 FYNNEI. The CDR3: CASTEDTEAFF. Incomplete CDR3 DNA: TGTGCCAGCACAGAGGACACTGAA.

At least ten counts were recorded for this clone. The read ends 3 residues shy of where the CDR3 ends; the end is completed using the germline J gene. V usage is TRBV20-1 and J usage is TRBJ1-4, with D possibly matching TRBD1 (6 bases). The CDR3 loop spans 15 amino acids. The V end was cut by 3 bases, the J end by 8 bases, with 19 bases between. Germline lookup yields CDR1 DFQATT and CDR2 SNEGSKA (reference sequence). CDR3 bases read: TGCAGTGCTAGGGTCAGGAGGGGGAGTGGGGAAAAA. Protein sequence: CSARVRRGSGEK. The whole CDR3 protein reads CSARVRRGSGEKLFF.